This entry is about one TCR beta chain. This specimen comes from a study of blood T cell repertoires in COVID-19. At the level of the study: Sites in the United States, Italy and Spain provided acute and convalescent COVID-19 samples. Sample material is recorded as cDNA or gDNA derived from T cells, B-cell-depleted T cells, or PBMCs.

The data were produced by immunoSEQ multiplex PCR, yet TCRdb's version contains in-frame clones alone and is incomplete. The sample consists of approximately 210,000 clones, more than 65% of them appearing once. The specimen sequenced was peripheral blood. The origin of this receptor is a woman over 75 with acute or convalescent COVID-19.

The CDR3 region is CAWSKRQPNTEAFF. In nucleotides, the CDR3 is TGTGCCTGGAGTAAACGACAGCCGAACACTGAAGCTTTCTTT. This chain joins TRBV30 and TRBJ1-1; perhaps TRBD1 as D (5 bases). V was clipped by 2 bases and J by 1 base, with 11 bases between them. From germline, CDR1 is GTSNPN and CDR2 SVGIG (reference sequence). This CDR3 is 14 amino acids long.